These 23 T cell receptor beta chains came from one sample sequenced in a study of identical twins. TCRdb reprocessed the 5' RACE reads via MiXCR and lists one record per CDR3 protein. Of about 530,000 distinct CDR3 sequences in the sample, under 25% were seen once. The same data also contributed to another study, on yellow fever vaccine responses in identical twins.

Sequencing was done on a sample of CD4+ T cells sorted from blood. The origin of the receptors is a woman under 30 in good health.

The V gene is TRBV4-1, the J gene TRBJ1-4; a weak D match, TRBD1 (6 bases). Looked up from germline, CDR1 is MGHRA and CDR2 is YSYEKL. The V end was cut by 0 bases, the J end by 4 bases, with 9 bases between. The CDR3 runs 15 residues. The CDR3 coding sequence is TGCGCCAGCAGCCAAGATGACAGGAATAATGAAAAACTGTTTTTT. Its protein product is CASSQDDRNNEKLFF.

In its sample, this clonotype was seen a few times. CDR3 region: CASRPSSGPIMELFF. CDR3 DNA: TGTGCCAGCAGACCTTCCTCGGGACCCATTATGGAGCTGTTTTTT. The chain is built from TRBV28 and TRBJ2-2; either TRBD1 or TRBD2 may fit D (5 bases each). In germline, CDR1 is MDHEN, CDR2 SYDVKM. V lost 6 bases, J lost 10 bases, and 21 bases lay in between. The CDR3 is 15 residues long.

The chain carries TRBV19 and TRBJ1-2; D uncertain. Trimming stripped 4 bases from V and 9 bases from J, with 15 bases between. Germline loops: CDR1 LNHDA, CDR2 SQIVND (reference sequence). The CDR3 consists of 13 residues. The chain's CDR3 is CASSTEPGFRYTF. DNA for the CDR3: TGTGCCAGTAGTACGGAACCTGGTTTTCGCTACACCTTC.

The gene calls are TRBV4-1 and TRBJ1-2; D might be TRBD1 (5 bases). CDR1 and CDR2 from the germline V gene are MGHRA and YSYEKL. The CDR3 totals 15 residues. Trimming removed 1 base from V and 3 bases from J, with 12 bases in between. Written as DNA, the CDR3 is TGCGCCAGCAGCCAAGGGGTCGTGGGACACTATGGCTACACCTTC. It translates to CASSQGVVGHYGYTF.

The chain uses TRBV20-1 and TRBJ2-3, with 8 bases fitting TRBD1. Germline V gene sequence: CDR1 DFQATT, CDR2 SNEGSKA (reference sequence). The CDR3 sequence is 13 residues long. J gave up 8 bases and V 8 bases, and 12 bases lay outside the gene matches. CDR3 region: CSNLQGAQGTQYF. The CDR3 DNA sequence: TGCAGTAACCTTCAGGGGGCGCAGGGTACGCAGTATTTT.

The rearrangement joins TRBV6-5 to TRBJ2-3; D is undetermined. Trimming removed 5 bases at V and 5 bases at J, with 8 bases between. Germline CDR1 MNHEY, CDR2 SVGAGI. The CDR3 consists of 12 residues. CDR3 loop: CASSQHKDTQYF. The DNA for the CDR3 is TGTGCCAGCAGTCAGCACAAAGATACGCAGTATTTT.

Only a few counts were recorded for this clonotype. The genes are TRBV3-1 and TRBJ2-2; TRBD1 matches at 8 bases. V lost 4 bases to trimming and J lost 7 bases; unmatched junction nucleotides: 11. The germline V gene encodes CDR1 LGHDT and CDR2 YNNKEL (reference sequence). This CDR3 is 16 amino acids long. The CDR3 sequence: CASSPSGQAAFGELFF. In DNA form, the CDR3 reads TGTGCCAGCAGCCCCTCGGGACAGGCAGCCTTCGGGGAGCTGTTTTTT.

This clonotype occurred a few times. The CDR3 sequence is CASSLAGPDRGSYNEQFF. The CDR3 DNA is TGCGCCAGCAGCTTGGCCGGACCGGATCGGGGCTCCTACAATGAGCAGTTCTTC. V usage is TRBV5-1 and J usage is TRBJ2-1, with D possibly being TRBD2 (5 bases). Germline V CDR1 and CDR2: SGHRS, YFSETQ. This CDR3 has 18 residues. V lost 0 bases and J 0 bases, leaving 16 bases between the germline ends. Full variable domain (rest looked up from reference TRBV5-1 and TRBJ2-1): KAGVTQTPRYLIKTRGQQVTLSCSPISGHRSVSWYQQTPGQGLQFLFEYFSETQRNKGNFPGRFSGRQFSNSRSEMNVSTLELGDSALYLCASSLAGPDRGSYNEQFFGPGTRLTVL.

The chain has TRBV6-1 and TRBJ2-5; 12 bases fit TRBD2. The ends lost 4 bases at V and 4 bases at J; junction bases unmatched: 4. The CDR3 spans 15 residues. Germline V gene data show CDR1 as MNHNS and CDR2 as SASEGT. The CDR3 coding sequence is TGTGCCAGCAGTGCGACTAGCGGGAGTAGAGAGACCCAGTACTTC. Amino acids: CASSATSGSRETQYF.

The V call is TRBV9, the J call TRBJ2-7; 7 bases fit TRBD2. The V segment lost 4 bases and the J segment 5 bases; nucleotides outside the gene matches: 9. This CDR3 has 14 residues. Germline CDR1 reads SGDLS; CDR2 reads YYNGEE. The CDR3 here is CASSPVGAGNEQYF. The CDR3, as DNA: TGTGCCAGCAGCCCTGTCGGAGCGGGAAACGAGCAGTACTTC.

The chain uses TRBV4-2 and TRBJ2-1; 12 bases align to TRBD2. The V gene's germline CDR1 is LGHNA and CDR2 YNFKEQ. The CDR3 is made up of 23 amino acids. With 2 bases clipped from V and 4 bases from J, the junction kept 24 bases outside the gene matches. The chain's CDR3 is CASSQPGLAGEGSQGGRYNEQFF. Here the CDR3 DNA reads TGTGCCAGCAGCCAACCGGGACTAGCGGGTGAGGGATCTCAGGGCGGACGATACAATGAGCAGTTCTTC.

Many counts were recorded for this clonotype. V is TRBV3-1 and J is TRBJ2-3; the D is unclear. The CDR3 runs 17 residues. Trimming removed 2 bases at V and 4 bases at J, with 19 bases between. Per the germline V gene, CDR1 is LGHDT and CDR2 is YNNKEL (reference sequence). The CDR3 protein is CASSQQKASRSPDTQYF. The DNA for the CDR3 is TGTGCCAGCAGCCAACAGAAGGCTAGTCGATCCCCAGATACGCAGTATTTT.

The sample holds one count of this clonotype. The rearrangement uses TRBV14 and TRBJ2-3; D might be TRBD1 (6 bases). The germline V gene has CDR1 SGHDN and CDR2 FVKESK. V dropped 4 bases and J dropped 5 bases, with 16 bases sitting between them. The CDR3 has 15 residues. The CDR3 DNA follows: TGTGCCAGCAGCCCACCCGAGGGGGAAGGAGATACGCAGTATTTT. This sequence encodes CASSPPEGEGDTQYF.

Of note for this clonotype: Mismatch with germline at one junction end may stem from a read error. The chain recombines TRBV29-1 with TRBJ2-3; possibly TRBD2 for D (5 bases). Germline assignment: CDR1 SQVTM and CDR2 ANQGSEA. The CDR3 is 15 amino acids. The CDR3 loop is CSGMTGISSTDSQYF. The CDR3 DNA sequence: TGCAGCGGGATGACTGGAATATCTAGCACAGATTCGCAGTATTTT.

Regarding this clonotype: The CDR3 end shows no conserved phenylalanine or tryptophan, and so a read error is likely. The DNA is left out, because the CDR3 cannot be placed on it with certainty; the CDR3 is given as TCRdb lists it. The V gene is TRBV2, the J gene TRBJ2-1; TRBD2 reflects the table's D call only, with no check against the DNA. CDR1 is SNHLY, CDR2 FYNNEI, per germline. The CDR3 spans 11 residues, counting both ends. This CDR3 is CASSENSGGNI.

This clonotype was found a few times. V gene TRBV9 combines with J gene TRBJ1-4; D unclear. From germline, CDR1 is SGDLS and CDR2 YYNGEE. CDR3 length equals 13 residues. V was cut by 4 bases and J by 6 bases, with 10 bases left in between. CDR3 protein: CASSPHFDEKLFF. The CDR3 region has the DNA TGTGCCAGCAGCCCCCATTTTGATGAAAAACTGTTTTTT.

The V call is TRBV20-1, the J call TRBJ2-1, with D tentatively TRBD2 (6 bases). Germline-derived CDR1 and CDR2 are DFQATT and SNEGSKA (reference sequence). The CDR3 covers 15 residues. Trimming shortened V by 0 bases and J by 1 base, and 10 bases separated the two germline ends. CDR3 loop: CSARESGVSYNEQFF. CDR3 DNA sequence: TGCAGTGCTAGAGAATCGGGAGTATCCTACAATGAGCAGTTCTTC.

This clonotype was found a few times. The chain is built from TRBV24-1 and TRBJ2-2; D ambiguous. This CDR3 is built from 14 residues. The germline CDR1 and CDR2 sequences are KGHDR and SFDVKD. V lost 5 bases and J 2 bases, leaving 8 bases between the germline ends. CDR3 DNA sequence: TGTGCCACCAGTGTTTCCTTTAACACCGGGGAGCTGTTTTTT. Translating it yields CATSVSFNTGELFF.

This clonotype has just a few counts. The V and J genes are TRBV5-1 and TRBJ1-2, with TRBD1 matching over 10 bases. The V gene end was trimmed by 4 bases and the J gene end by 7 bases; junction bases not matched to a gene: 4. Germline-derived CDR1 and CDR2 are SGHRS and YFSETQ. The CDR3 runs 13 residues. The CDR3 sequence is CASSPGTGVGYTF. The CDR3, as DNA: TGCGCCAGCAGCCCCGGGACAGGGGTTGGCTACACCTTC.

V usage is TRBV15 and J usage is TRBJ1-2; D not resolved. Germline CDR1 and CDR2: LNHNV and YYDKDF (reference sequence). The CDR3 length is 16 residues. V was clipped by 0 bases and J by 4 bases, with 15 bases between them. The chain's CDR3 is CATSRDRGGLSYGYTF. The CDR3 DNA reads as TGTGCCACCAGCAGAGACCGGGGAGGACTTTCCTATGGCTACACCTTC. The entire variable domain, with the rest obtained from reference TRBV15 and TRBJ1-2, is as follows: DAMVIQNPRYQVTQFGKPVTLSCSQTLNHNVMYWYQQKSSQAPKLLFHYYDKDFNNEADTPDNFQSRRPNTSFCFLDIRSPGLGDTAMYLCATSRDRGGLSYGYTFGSGTRLTVV.

This clonotype was seen only a few times. The rearrangement joins TRBV20-1 to TRBJ2-1; the match to TRBD2 covers 8 bases. The CDR3 sequence is 14 residues long. In germline, CDR1 is DFQATT, CDR2 SNEGSKA (reference sequence). The ends lost 5 bases at V and 6 bases at J; junction bases unmatched: 9. This chain's CDR3 is CSAPTGGLSNEQFF. In DNA form, the CDR3 reads TGCAGTGCTCCGACGGGGGGGCTTAGCAATGAGCAGTTCTTC.

The genes are TRBV20-1 and TRBJ2-3, with 9 bases matching TRBD2. This CDR3 is built from 15 residues. Looked up from germline, CDR1 is DFQATT and CDR2 is SNEGSKA (reference sequence). J gave up 3 bases and V 1 base, and 5 bases lay outside the gene matches. The CDR3 region has the DNA TGCAGTGCTAGAGCCGTAGCGGGAGATACAGATACGCAGTATTTT. Translated: CSARAVAGDTDTQYF.

This clonotype was observed a few times. The rearrangement joins TRBV19 to TRBJ2-1, with D possibly TRBD2 on 5 matching bases. V was shortened by 5 bases and J by 11 bases, with 10 bases between the two germline ends. The V gene's germline CDR1 is LNHDA and CDR2 SQIVND (reference sequence). The CDR3 spans 11 residues. The CDR3 loop reads CASSGSPKQFF. The DNA for the CDR3 is TGTGCCAGTAGTGGGAGTCCTAAGCAGTTCTTC.